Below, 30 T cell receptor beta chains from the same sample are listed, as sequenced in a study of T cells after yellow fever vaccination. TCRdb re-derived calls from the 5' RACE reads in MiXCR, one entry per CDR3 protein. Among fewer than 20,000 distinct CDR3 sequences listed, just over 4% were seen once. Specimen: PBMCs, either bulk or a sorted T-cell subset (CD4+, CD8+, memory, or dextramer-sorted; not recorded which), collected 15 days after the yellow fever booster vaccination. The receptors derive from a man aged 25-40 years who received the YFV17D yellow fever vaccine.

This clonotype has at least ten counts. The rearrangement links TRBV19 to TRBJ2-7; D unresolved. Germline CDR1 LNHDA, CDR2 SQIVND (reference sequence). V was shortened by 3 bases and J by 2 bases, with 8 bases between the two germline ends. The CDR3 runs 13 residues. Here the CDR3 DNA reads TGTGCCAGTAGTATTGGACCAACCTACGAGCAGTACTTC. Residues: CASSIGPTYEQYF.

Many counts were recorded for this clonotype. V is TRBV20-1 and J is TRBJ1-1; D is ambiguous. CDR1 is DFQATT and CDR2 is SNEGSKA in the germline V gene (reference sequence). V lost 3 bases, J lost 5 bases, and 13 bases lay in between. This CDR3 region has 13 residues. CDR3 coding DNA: TGCAGTGCTAGGCCCACCCTAGAGACTGAAGCTTTCTTT. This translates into CSARPTLETEAFF.

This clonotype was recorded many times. CDR3 amino acids: CASSPGMLSNQPQHF. The CDR3 DNA is TGCGCCAGCAGCCCCGGTATGCTTAGCAATCAGCCCCAGCATTTT. The V gene is TRBV4-3, the J gene TRBJ1-5; D not resolved. The ends were cut back, 4 bases at V and 0 bases at J, with 10 bases in the middle. Germline V CDR1 and CDR2: LGHNA, YSLEER. The CDR3 runs 15 residues.

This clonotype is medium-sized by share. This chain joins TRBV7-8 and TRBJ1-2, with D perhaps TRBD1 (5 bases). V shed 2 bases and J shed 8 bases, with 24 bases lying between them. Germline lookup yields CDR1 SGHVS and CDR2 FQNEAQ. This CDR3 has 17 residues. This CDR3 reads CASSLLGGTDPRGGYTF. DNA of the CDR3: TGTGCCAGCAGCTTATTGGGGGGGACCGACCCAAGGGGCGGCTACACCTTC.

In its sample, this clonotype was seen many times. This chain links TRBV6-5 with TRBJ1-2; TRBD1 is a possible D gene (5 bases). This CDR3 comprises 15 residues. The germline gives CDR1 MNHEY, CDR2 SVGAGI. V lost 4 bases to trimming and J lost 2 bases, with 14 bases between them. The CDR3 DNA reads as TGTGCCAGCAGTTCTCCGGGACTCTTGAACTATGGCTACACCTTC. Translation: CASSSPGLLNYGYTF.

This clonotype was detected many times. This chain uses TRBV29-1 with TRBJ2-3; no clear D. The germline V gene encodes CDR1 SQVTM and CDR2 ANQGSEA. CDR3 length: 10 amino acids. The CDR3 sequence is CGTGTDTQYF. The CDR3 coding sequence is TGCGGTACAGGCACAGATACGCAGTATTTT.

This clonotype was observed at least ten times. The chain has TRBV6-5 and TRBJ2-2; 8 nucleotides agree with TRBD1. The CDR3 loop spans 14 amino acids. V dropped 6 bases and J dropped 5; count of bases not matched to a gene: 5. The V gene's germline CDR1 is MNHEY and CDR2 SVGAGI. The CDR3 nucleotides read TGTGCCAGCAGGGCAGGGGGCAATACCGGGGAGCTGTTTTTT. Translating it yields CASRAGGNTGELFF.

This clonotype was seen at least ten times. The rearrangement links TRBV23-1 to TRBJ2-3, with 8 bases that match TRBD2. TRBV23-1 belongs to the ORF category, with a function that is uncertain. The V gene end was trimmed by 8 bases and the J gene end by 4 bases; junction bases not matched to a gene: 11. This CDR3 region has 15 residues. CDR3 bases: TGCGCCAGCCCCCCTCGGTGGACTAGCTCAGATACGCAGTATTTT. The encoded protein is CASPPRWTSSDTQYF.

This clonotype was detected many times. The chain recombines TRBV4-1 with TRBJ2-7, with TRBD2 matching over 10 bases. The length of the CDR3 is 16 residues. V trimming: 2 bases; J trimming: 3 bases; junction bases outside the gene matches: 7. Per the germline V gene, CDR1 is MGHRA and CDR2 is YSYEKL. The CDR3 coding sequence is TGCGCCAGCAGCCAACTTCAAGCGGGAGGGTACTACGAGCAGTACTTC. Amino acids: CASSQLQAGGYYEQYF.

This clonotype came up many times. CDR3 sequence: CASSQPGGGGELFF. The CDR3 coding sequence is TGCGCCAGCAGCCAGCCGGGGGGAGGCGGGGAGCTGTTTTTT. The chain has TRBV4-3 and TRBJ2-2; TRBD2 matches 7 bases. Germline values: CDR1 LGHNA, CDR2 YSLEER. The V gene end was trimmed by 3 bases and the J gene end by 7 bases; junction bases not matched to a gene: 5. The CDR3 sequence is 14 residues long.

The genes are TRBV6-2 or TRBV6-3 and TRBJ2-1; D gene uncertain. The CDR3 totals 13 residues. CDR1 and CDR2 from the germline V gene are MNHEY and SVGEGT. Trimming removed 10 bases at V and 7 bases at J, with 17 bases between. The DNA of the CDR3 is TGTGCCACATTAGCCCCTTTGTATAATGAGCAGTTCTTC. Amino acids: CATLAPLYNEQFF.

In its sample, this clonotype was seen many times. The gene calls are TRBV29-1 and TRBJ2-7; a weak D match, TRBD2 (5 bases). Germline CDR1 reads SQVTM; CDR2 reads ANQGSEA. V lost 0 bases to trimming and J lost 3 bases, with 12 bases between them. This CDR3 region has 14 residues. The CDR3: CSVEDSRGYYEQYF. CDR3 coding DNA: TGCAGCGTTGAAGACAGCCGAGGGTACTACGAGCAGTACTTC.

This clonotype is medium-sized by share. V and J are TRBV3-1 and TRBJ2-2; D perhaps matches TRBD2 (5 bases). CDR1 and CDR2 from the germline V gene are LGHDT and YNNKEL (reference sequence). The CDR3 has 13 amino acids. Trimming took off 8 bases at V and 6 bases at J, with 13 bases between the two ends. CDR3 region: CASSRELAGELFF. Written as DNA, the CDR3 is TGTGCCAGCTCGAGGGAACTAGCCGGGGAGCTGTTTTTT.

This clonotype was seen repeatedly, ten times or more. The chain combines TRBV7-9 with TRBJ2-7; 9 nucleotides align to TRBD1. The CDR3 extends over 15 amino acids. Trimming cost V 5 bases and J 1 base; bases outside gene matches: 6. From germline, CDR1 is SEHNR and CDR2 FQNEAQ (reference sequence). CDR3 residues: CASSPRDRESYEQYF. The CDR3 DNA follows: TGTGCCAGCAGCCCTCGGGACAGGGAGTCCTACGAGCAGTACTTC.

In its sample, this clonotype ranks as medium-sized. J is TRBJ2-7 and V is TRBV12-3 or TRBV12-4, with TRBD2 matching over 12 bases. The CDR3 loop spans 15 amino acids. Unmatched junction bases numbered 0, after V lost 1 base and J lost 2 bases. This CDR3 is CASSLGLAGAYEQYF. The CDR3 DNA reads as TGTGCCAGCAGTTTAGGACTAGCGGGGGCCTACGAGCAGTACTTC.

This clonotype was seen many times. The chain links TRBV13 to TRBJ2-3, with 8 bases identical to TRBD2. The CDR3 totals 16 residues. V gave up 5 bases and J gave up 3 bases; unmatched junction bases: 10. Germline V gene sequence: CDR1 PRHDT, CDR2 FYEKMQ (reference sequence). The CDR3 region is CASSDQTSADTDTQYF. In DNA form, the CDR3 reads TGTGCCAGCAGCGACCAGACTAGCGCGGATACAGATACGCAGTATTTT.

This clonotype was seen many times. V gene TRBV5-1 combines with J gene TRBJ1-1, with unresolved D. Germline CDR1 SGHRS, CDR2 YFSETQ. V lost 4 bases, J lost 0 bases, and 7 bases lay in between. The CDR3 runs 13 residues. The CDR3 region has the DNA TGCGCCAGCAGCCCAACAATGAACACTGAAGCTTTCTTT. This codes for CASSPTMNTEAFF.

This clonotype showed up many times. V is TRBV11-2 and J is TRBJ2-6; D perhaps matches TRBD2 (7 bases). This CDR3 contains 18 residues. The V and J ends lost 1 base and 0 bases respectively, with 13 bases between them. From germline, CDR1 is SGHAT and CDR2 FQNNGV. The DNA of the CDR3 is TGTGCCAGCAGCTTAGGTCCAGGGGAGGGCTCTGGGGCCAACGTCCTGACTTTC. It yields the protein CASSLGPGEGSGANVLTF.

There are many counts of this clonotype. The CDR3 sequence is CSAKGPKNTEAFF. The CDR3 bases are TGCAGTGCTAAAGGCCCCAAGAACACTGAAGCTTTCTTT. V gene TRBV20-1 combines with J gene TRBJ1-1; no clear D gene. V dropped 4 bases and J dropped 1 base, with 10 bases sitting between them. The CDR3 runs to 13 residues. Germline V gives CDR1 DFQATT, CDR2 SNEGSKA (reference sequence).

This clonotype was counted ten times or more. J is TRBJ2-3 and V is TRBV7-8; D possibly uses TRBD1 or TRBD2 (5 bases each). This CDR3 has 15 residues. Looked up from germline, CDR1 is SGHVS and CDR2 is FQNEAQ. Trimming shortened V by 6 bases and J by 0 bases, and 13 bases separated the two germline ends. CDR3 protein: CASRGRRTSTDTQYF. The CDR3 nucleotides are TGTGCCAGCAGGGGACGTAGGACTAGCACAGATACGCAGTATTTT.

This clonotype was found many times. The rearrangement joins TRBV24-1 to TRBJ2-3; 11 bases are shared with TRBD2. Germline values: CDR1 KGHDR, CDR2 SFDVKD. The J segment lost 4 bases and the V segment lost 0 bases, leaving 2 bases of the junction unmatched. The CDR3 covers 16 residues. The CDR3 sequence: CATSDLIAGGPDTQYF. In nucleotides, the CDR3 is TGTGCCACCAGTGATTTGATAGCGGGAGGGCCAGATACGCAGTATTTT.

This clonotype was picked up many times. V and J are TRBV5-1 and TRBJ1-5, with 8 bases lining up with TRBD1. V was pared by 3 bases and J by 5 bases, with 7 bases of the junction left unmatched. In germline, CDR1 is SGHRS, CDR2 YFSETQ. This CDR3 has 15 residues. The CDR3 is CASSSQGAPDQPQHF. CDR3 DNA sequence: TGCGCCAGCAGCTCCCAGGGGGCGCCGGATCAGCCCCAGCATTTT. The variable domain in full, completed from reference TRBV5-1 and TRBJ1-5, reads KAGVTQTPRYLIKTRGQQVTLSCSPISGHRSVSWYQQTPGQGLQFLFEYFSETQRNKGNFPGRFSGRQFSNSRSEMNVSTLELGDSALYLCASSSQGAPDQPQHFGDGTRLSIL.

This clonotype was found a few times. The CDR3 sequence is CASRSGSFGETQYF. The CDR3 nucleotides are TGTGCCAGCAGGTCCGGGTCCTTCGGGGAGACCCAGTACTTC. V is TRBV6-2 or TRBV6-3 and J is TRBJ2-5; D gene ambiguous. This CDR3 is 14 amino acids long. Deletions cut 6 bases from V and 5 bases from J, with 16 bases between. Germline CDR1 reads MNHEY; CDR2 reads SVGEGT.

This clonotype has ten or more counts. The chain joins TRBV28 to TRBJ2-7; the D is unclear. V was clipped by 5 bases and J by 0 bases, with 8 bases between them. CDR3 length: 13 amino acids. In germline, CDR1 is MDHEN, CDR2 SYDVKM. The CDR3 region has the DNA TGTGCCAGCAGTCCCGGAATCTCCTACGAGCAGTACTTC. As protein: CASSPGISYEQYF.

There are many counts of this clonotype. CDR3: CASTPGVQPQHF. CDR3 bases: TGTGCCAGCACTCCAGGTGTTCAGCCCCAGCATTTT. This chain joins TRBV28 and TRBJ1-5; D ambiguous. The length of the CDR3 is 12 residues. CDR1 MDHEN and CDR2 SYDVKM come from the germline V gene. Trimming pared 7 bases from V and 6 bases from J, leaving 10 bases between.

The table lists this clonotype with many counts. CDR3 sequence (DNA): TGTGCCAGCTCACCAAACCGACAGGGGATGTTTAAATGGGACACTGAAGCTTTCTTT. It is translated as CASSPNRQGMFKWDTEAFF. The genes are TRBV18 and TRBJ1-1; 8 nucleotides agree with TRBD1. With 2 bases clipped from V and 3 bases from J, the junction kept 17 bases outside the gene matches. CDR1 KGHSH and CDR2 LQKENI come from the germline V gene. The CDR3 loop spans 19 amino acids.

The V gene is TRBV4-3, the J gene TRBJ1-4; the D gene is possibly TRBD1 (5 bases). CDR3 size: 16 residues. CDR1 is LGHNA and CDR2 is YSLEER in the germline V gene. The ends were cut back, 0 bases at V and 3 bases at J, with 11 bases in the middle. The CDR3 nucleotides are TGCGCCAGCAGCCAAGATGGCAGGGCACCTAATGAAAAACTGTTTTTT. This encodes CASSQDGRAPNEKLFF.

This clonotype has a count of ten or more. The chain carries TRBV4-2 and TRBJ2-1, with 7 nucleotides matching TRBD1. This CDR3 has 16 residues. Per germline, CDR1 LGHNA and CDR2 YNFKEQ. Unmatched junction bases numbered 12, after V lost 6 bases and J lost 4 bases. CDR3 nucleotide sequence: TGTGCCAGCAGGAGCGTGGGGACAGATCCTTACAATGAGCAGTTCTTC. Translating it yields CASRSVGTDPYNEQFF.

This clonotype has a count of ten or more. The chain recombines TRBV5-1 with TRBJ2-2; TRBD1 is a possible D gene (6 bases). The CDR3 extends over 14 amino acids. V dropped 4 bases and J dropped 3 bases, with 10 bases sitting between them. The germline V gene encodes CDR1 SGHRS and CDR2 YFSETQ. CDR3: CASSPDRHTGELFF. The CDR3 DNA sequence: TGCGCCAGCAGCCCGGACAGACACACCGGGGAGCTGTTTTTT.

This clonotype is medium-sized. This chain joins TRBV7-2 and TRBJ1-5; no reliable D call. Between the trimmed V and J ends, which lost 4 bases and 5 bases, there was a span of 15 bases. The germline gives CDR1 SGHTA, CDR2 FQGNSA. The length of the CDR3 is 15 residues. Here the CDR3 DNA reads TGTGCCAGCAGCTCCGGTCGTGCCCTGGATCAGCCCCAGCATTTT. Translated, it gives CASSSGRALDQPQHF. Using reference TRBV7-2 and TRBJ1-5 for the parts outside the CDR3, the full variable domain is GAGVSQSPSNKVTEKGKDVELRCDPISGHTALYWYRQSLGQGLEFLIYFQGNSAPDKSGLPSDRFSAERTGGSVSTLTIQRTQQEDSAVYLCASSSGRALDQPQHFGDGTRLSIL.